What follows are 21 T cell receptor beta chains derived from one specimen sequenced in a study of CD8 T cells in ankylosing spondylitis. Study observations and caveats: There was a TCR beta motif, made of fewer than 10 highly homologous variants, that appeared characteristic of ankylosing spondylitis blood.

Their antigen targets remain unknown. TCRdb re-analysed the 5' RACE reads in MiXCR, keeping a single row per CDR3 protein. The sample shows a few hundred thousand distinct CDR3 sequences, 20% to 25% of them seen only once. The sequencing input was blood, either unsorted or a sorted T cell fraction (not recorded which). Receptors originate from a male donor with ankylosing spondylitis.

The chain has TRBV7-9 and TRBJ2-5, with 9 bases lining up with TRBD1. V lost 1 base to trimming and J lost 5 bases; unmatched junction nucleotides: 5. Germline CDR1 and CDR2: SEHNR and FQNEAQ (reference sequence). The CDR3 spans 15 residues. CDR3: CASSLVQGAGETQYF. CDR3 coding DNA: TGTGCCAGCAGCTTAGTACAGGGGGCAGGGGAGACCCAGTACTTC.

V gene TRBV20-1 combines with J gene TRBJ1-5; 8 bases match TRBD1. Unmatched junction bases numbered 12, after V lost 5 bases and J lost 6 bases. Germline CDR1 DFQATT, CDR2 SNEGSKA (reference sequence). There are 15 residues in the CDR3. The CDR3: CSASKDRGRGQPQHF. The DNA of the CDR3 is TGCAGTGCTTCCAAAGACAGGGGACGGGGTCAGCCCCAGCATTTT.

The CDR3 nucleotides read TGTGCCATCACTGGGACTCCCCGGGGCACCGGGGAGCTGTTTTTT. This gives the protein CAITGTPRGTGELFF. The chain employs TRBV10-3 and TRBJ2-2; a possible D gene is TRBD2 (6 bases). V was clipped by 7 bases and J by 4 bases, with 16 bases between them. The germline CDR1 and CDR2 sequences are ENHRY and SYGVKD. This CDR3 contains 15 residues.

Only a few counts were recorded for this clonotype. The CDR3 nucleotides are TGTGCCAGCAGCTTAGCGATATCGGAAGCGGGATACCCCTACAATGAGCAGTTCTTC. Its protein product is CASSLAISEAGYPYNEQFF. The chain carries TRBV11-1 and TRBJ2-1, with 7 positions matching TRBD2. CDR1 and CDR2 from the germline V gene are SGHAT and FQDESV (reference sequence). The ends lost 0 bases at V and 2 bases at J; junction bases unmatched: 13. This CDR3 has 19 amino acids.

This chain joins TRBV28 and TRBJ2-7, with 9 positions matching TRBD2. V lost 5 bases to trimming and J lost 6 bases; unmatched junction nucleotides: 5. This CDR3 contains 13 residues. The germline CDR1 and CDR2 sequences are MDHEN and SYDVKM. The CDR3 loop is CASSNSGRGEQYF. CDR3 bases: TGTGCCAGCAGTAATAGCGGGAGAGGCGAGCAGTACTTC.

This clonotype was picked up a small number of times. V is TRBV7-6 and J is TRBJ2-1; 8 bases map to TRBD2. The CDR3 contains 15 residues. Germline V gene sequence: CDR1 SGHVS, CDR2 FNYEAQ. J gave up 4 bases and V 4 bases, and 6 bases lay outside the gene matches. CDR3 region: CASSSLGLAYNEQFF. The CDR3 DNA follows: TGTGCCAGCAGCTCCCTAGGACTAGCATACAATGAGCAGTTCTTC.

The chain uses TRBV10-2 and TRBJ2-4, with D uncertain. The CDR3 loop spans 13 amino acids. The germline V gene encodes CDR1 WSHSY and CDR2 SAAADI. Trimming removed 3 bases at V and 6 bases at J, with 9 bases between. CDR3 amino acids: CASSEQMGNIQYF. As DNA, the CDR3 is TGCGCCAGCAGTGAACAGATGGGAAACATTCAGTACTTC.

This clonotype has only a few counts. J is TRBJ1-6 and V is TRBV12-3 or TRBV12-4, with TRBD1 identical over 9 bases. Unmatched junction bases numbered 6, after V lost 5 bases and J lost 7 bases. This CDR3 is built from 15 residues. The CDR3 loop is CASSPGQGTNSPLHF. CDR3 nucleotide sequence: TGTGCCAGCAGTCCTGGACAGGGGACGAATTCACCCCTCCACTTT.

This rearrangement joins TRBV3-1 to TRBJ2-6; D is possibly TRBD1 (6 bases). V lost 3 bases to trimming and J lost 0 bases, with 18 bases between them. This CDR3 has 19 residues. Germline CDR1 and CDR2: LGHDT and YNNKEL (reference sequence). CDR3 in amino acids: CASSHSLGGPYSGANVLTF. The CDR3 nucleotides read TGTGCCAGCAGCCACTCCCTAGGGGGACCCTACTCTGGGGCCAACGTCCTGACTTTC.

There are many counts of this clonotype. The genes are TRBV5-1 and TRBJ2-1; possibly TRBD2 for D (5 bases). Germline V CDR1 and CDR2: SGHRS, YFSETQ. The CDR3 is 14 amino acids. The V end lost 3 bases, the J end lost 4 bases, and 11 bases lay between the germline ends. In DNA form, the CDR3 reads TGCGCCAGCAGCTGGCTGGAGGCGTACAATGAGCAGTTCTTC. Translated, it gives CASSWLEAYNEQFF.

This clonotype was counted many times. The chain couples TRBV5-1 to TRBJ2-1; D is uncertain. The V gene lost 0 bases and the J gene lost 2 bases, with 9 bases spanning the gap. The CDR3 runs 15 residues. Germline CDR1 is SGHRS and CDR2 is YFSETQ. The CDR3 is CASSLERSAYNEQFF. In DNA, the CDR3 is TGCGCCAGCAGCTTGGAGAGGTCGGCCTACAATGAGCAGTTCTTC.

This clonotype has a handful of counts. CDR3 region: CSATRTGYGYTF. The CDR3 nucleotides are TGCAGTGCCACGAGGACAGGGTACGGCTACACCTTC. The chain recombines TRBV20-1 with TRBJ1-2; TRBD1 aligns across 8 bases. CDR3 length: 12 residues. The germline gives CDR1 DFQATT, CDR2 SNEGSKA (reference sequence). The junction had 8 bases not matched to a gene; V was cut back by 6 bases and J by 8 bases.

This clonotype was seen many times. The genes are TRBV20-1 and TRBJ2-1; D may be TRBD2 (6 bases). Trimming stripped 6 bases from V and 7 bases from J, with 13 bases between. The CDR3 length is 12 residues. Germline values: CDR1 DFQATT, CDR2 SNEGSKA (reference sequence). CDR3 region: CSAKGRINEQFF. The CDR3 nucleotides are TGCAGTGCCAAGGGGAGGATTAATGAGCAGTTCTTC.

This clonotype came up many times. The V call is TRBV29-1, the J call TRBJ2-1; TRBD1 might be the D (5 bases). Germline V gene lookup returns CDR1 SQVTM and CDR2 ANQGSEA. Trimming removed 7 bases at V and 3 bases at J, with 13 bases between. The CDR3 covers 13 residues. The CDR3 region is CSGGHPNYNEQFF. The CDR3, as DNA: TGCAGCGGCGGACATCCCAACTACAATGAGCAGTTCTTC.

V usage is TRBV5-1 and J usage is TRBJ1-3, with 9 bases matching TRBD1. The CDR3 covers 16 residues. Trimming cost V 4 bases and J 1 base; bases outside gene matches: 6. Germline V CDR1 and CDR2: SGHRS, YFSETQ. The DNA of the CDR3 is TGCGCCAGCAGCCCCTCCGGGACAGGGTCTGGAAACACCATATATTTT. Amino acid sequence: CASSPSGTGSGNTIYF.

This rearrangement joins TRBV20-1 to TRBJ2-7; TRBD2 matches at 9 bases. There are 12 residues in the CDR3. Germline V gene sequence: CDR1 DFQATT, CDR2 SNEGSKA (reference sequence). CDR3 in DNA: TGCAGCGAATCCCGACTAGCGGACGAGCAGTACTTC. Protein sequence: CSESRLADEQYF.

The rearrangement joins TRBV7-3 to TRBJ1-6, with 7 nucleotides matching TRBD1. J gave up 7 bases and V 4 bases, and 4 bases lay outside the gene matches. The length of the CDR3 is 14 residues. CDR1 SGHTA and CDR2 FQGTGA come from the germline V gene. The CDR3 nucleotides read TGTGCCAGCAGCTCCGGGACAGTGAATTCACCCCTCCACTTT. This gives the protein CASSSGTVNSPLHF.

The chain employs TRBV20-1 and TRBJ1-2; D might be TRBD1 (6 bases). The germline gives CDR1 DFQATT, CDR2 SNEGSKA (reference sequence). The CDR3 totals 14 residues. V lost 4 bases and J 6 bases, leaving 18 bases between the germline ends. The CDR3 loop is CSATVGRGIDGYTF. CDR3 DNA sequence: TGCAGTGCTACTGTGGGAAGGGGGATTGATGGCTACACCTTC.

The chain links TRBV7-2 to TRBJ2-3; 15 nucleotides align to TRBD2. Germline-derived CDR1 and CDR2 are SGHTA and FQGNSA. This CDR3 spans 15 amino acids. V was clipped by 5 bases and J by 8 bases; unmatched bases: 5. The DNA of the CDR3 is TGTGCCAGCAGCCCCCCGGGACTAGCGGGAGGTACGCAGTATTTT. The encoded protein is CASSPPGLAGGTQYF. Combining the CDR3 with reference TRBV7-2 and TRBJ2-3 gives the whole variable domain GAGVSQSPSNKVTEKGKDVELRCDPISGHTALYWYRQSLGQGLEFLIYFQGNSAPDKSGLPSDRFSAERTGGSVSTLTIQRTQQEDSAVYLCASSPPGLAGGTQYFGPGTRLTVL.

This clonotype came up a few times. The chain couples TRBV2 to TRBJ2-1, with 10 bases aligning to TRBD2. The CDR3 consists of 16 residues. The V gene end was trimmed by 7 bases and the J gene end by 3 bases; junction bases not matched to a gene: 9. The V gene's germline CDR1 is SNHLY and CDR2 FYNNEI. Here the CDR3 reads CASTSFSGRFYNEQFF. CDR3 coding DNA: TGTGCCAGCACTAGTTTTAGCGGGAGGTTCTACAATGAGCAGTTCTTC.

The chain employs TRBV5-1 and TRBJ2-5; no definite D call. Trimming shortened V by 0 bases and J by 4 bases, and 7 bases separated the two germline ends. Germline CDR1 reads SGHRS; CDR2 reads YFSETQ. The CDR3 totals 13 residues. CDR3 coding DNA: TGCGCCAGCAGCTTGGCAGAGTTAGAGACCCAGTACTTC. It yields the protein CASSLAELETQYF.